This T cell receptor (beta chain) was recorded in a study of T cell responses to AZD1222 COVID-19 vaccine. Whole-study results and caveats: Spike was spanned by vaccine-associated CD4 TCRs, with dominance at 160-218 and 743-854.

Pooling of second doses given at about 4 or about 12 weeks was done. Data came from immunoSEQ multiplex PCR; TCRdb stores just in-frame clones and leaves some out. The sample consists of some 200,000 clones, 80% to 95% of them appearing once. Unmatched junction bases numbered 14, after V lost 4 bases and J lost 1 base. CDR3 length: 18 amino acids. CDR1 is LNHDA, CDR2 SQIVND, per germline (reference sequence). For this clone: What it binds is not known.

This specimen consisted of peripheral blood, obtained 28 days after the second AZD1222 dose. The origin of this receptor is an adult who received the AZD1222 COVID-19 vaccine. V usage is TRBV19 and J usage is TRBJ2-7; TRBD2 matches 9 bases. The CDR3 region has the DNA TGTGCCAGTAGTAGAGTCTTGATAGGGCTAGCGGGATCCTACGAGCAGTACTTC. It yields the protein CASSRVLIGLAGSYEQYF.